The rows below give T cell receptor beta chains drawn from one sample of a study of CXCR3-negative and CXCR3-positive naive CD8 T cells. TCRdb reprocessed the 5' RACE reads; each CDR3 protein has one entry and no DNA is given. The sample table includes under 85,000 distinct CDR3 sequences. The sequenced sample was naive CXCR3+ CD8+ T cells from blood. The receptors here all came from a human donor in good health. Some clones in this sample may be carry-over from other donors' samples. The CDR3 runs from the conserved cysteine through the conserved F or W.

V gene: TRBV19
J gene: TRBJ1-5
CDR3 protein: CASSIRTGHNQPQHF

V gene: TRBV19
J gene: TRBJ2-5
CDR3 protein: CASSIIYSAPRETQYF

V gene: TRBV6-5
J gene: TRBJ2-2
CDR3 protein: CASTWGQEQTGELFF

V gene: TRBV28
J gene: TRBJ2-5
CDR3 protein: CASSSPRVSGGPKPETQYF

V gene: TRBV15
J gene: TRBJ2-7
CDR3 protein: CATSRPQNQGSYEQYF

V gene: TRBV12-3/TRBV12-4
J gene: TRBJ1-1
CDR3 protein: CASSLYRAEAFF

V gene: TRBV4-3
J gene: TRBJ1-5
CDR3 protein: CASRDHRASNQPQHF

V gene: TRBV6-6
J gene: TRBJ2-1
CDR3 protein: CASTTSVGQSYNEQFF

V gene: TRBV4-3
J gene: TRBJ2-1
CDR3 protein: CASSPGLAASYNEQFF

V gene: TRBV7-9
J gene: TRBJ2-2
CDR3 protein: CASSLSISGDTGELFF

V gene: TRBV28
J gene: TRBJ1-6
CDR3 protein: CASSFGVYNSPLHF

V gene: TRBV7-2
J gene: TRBJ2-3
CDR3 protein: CASSAVLAGASTDTQYF

V gene: TRBV6-6
J gene: TRBJ2-1
CDR3 protein: CASSPPSSYNEQFF

V gene: TRBV6-4
J gene: TRBJ2-3
CDR3 protein: CATGEGQAEYF

V gene: TRBV25-1
J gene: TRBJ2-5
CDR3 protein: CASSEYGVRVIGETQYF

V gene: TRBV20-1
J gene: TRBJ2-3
CDR3 protein: CSARGTSGDQAQYF

V gene: TRBV5-1
J gene: TRBJ2-1
CDR3 protein: CASSSPGTRDNEQFF

V gene: TRBV18
J gene: TRBJ2-7
CDR3 protein: CASSPPSGSHEQYF

V gene: TRBV6-5
J gene: TRBJ1-2
CDR3 protein: CASNQDRGDYGYTF

V gene: TRBV29-1
J gene: TRBJ2-2
CDR3 protein: CSVGAGSDLGRELFF

V gene: TRBV7-2
J gene: TRBJ2-2
CDR3 protein: CASSLLGSNTGELFF

V gene: TRBV5-4
J gene: TRBJ1-5
CDR3 protein: CASSLGGSNQPQHF

V gene: TRBV29-1
J gene: TRBJ1-6
CDR3 protein: CSVKDSRMSPLHF

V gene: TRBV7-6
J gene: TRBJ2-7
CDR3 protein: CASSPTGGTSYEQYF

V gene: TRBV7-3
J gene: TRBJ2-2
CDR3 protein: CASSRTVNTGELFF

V gene: TRBV10-3
J gene: TRBJ2-5
CDR3 protein: CAISDQGQAQETQYF

V gene: TRBV4-3
J gene: TRBJ1-4
CDR3 protein: CASSQDRTGDNEKLFF

V gene: TRBV7-9
J gene: TRBJ2-7
CDR3 protein: CASSLDPFYEQYF

V gene: TRBV7-9
J gene: TRBJ2-7
CDR3 protein: CASSGDQRQVPPYEQYF

V gene: TRBV7-2
J gene: TRBJ2-1
CDR3 protein: CASSLARGLEQFF